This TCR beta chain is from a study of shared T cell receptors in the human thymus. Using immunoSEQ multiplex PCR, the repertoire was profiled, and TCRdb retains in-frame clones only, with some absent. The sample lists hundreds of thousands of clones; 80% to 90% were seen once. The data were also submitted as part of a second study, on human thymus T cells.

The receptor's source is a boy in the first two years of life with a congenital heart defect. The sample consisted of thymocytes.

CDR3 sequence: CASSARQSTNEKLFF. Written as DNA, the CDR3 is TGTGCCAGTAGTGCCCGACAGTCAACTAATGAAAAACTGTTTTTT. The rearrangement joins TRBV19 to TRBJ1-4; D might be TRBD1 (5 bases). The CDR3 is made up of 15 amino acids. V lost 5 bases and J 0 bases, leaving 10 bases between the germline ends. Germline V gene data show CDR1 as LNHDA and CDR2 as SQIVND (reference sequence). Full variable domain (rest looked up from reference TRBV19 and TRBJ1-4): DGGITQSPKYLFRKEGQNVTLSCEQNLNHDAMYWYRQDPGQGLRLIYYSQIVNDFQKGDIAEGYSVSREKKESFPLTVTSAQKNPTAFYLCASSARQSTNEKLFFGSGTQLSVL.